A selection of T cell receptor beta chains follows, all from one sample in a study of T-cell memory formation after mild COVID-19. TCRdb itself ran the 5' RACE reads through MiXCR, one entry per CDR3 protein. The data hold 210,000 or so distinct CDR3 sequences, with approximately 30% observed a single time. Specimen: PBMCs or a T cell subset sorted from them (not recorded which). The receptors come from an adult woman who had mild COVID-19 (a few samples of this study predate the infection). Cell type and time point are not known. Both conserved end residues are part of each CDR3. The order of the fields is CDR3 protein, CDR3 DNA, clone size, D gene, V gene, J gene. The D gene is left open where the match is weak. The size entry is marked missing in some rows and otherwise reads once, few, many or a size class.

CASSLGQGVPYGYTF	TGTGCCAGCAGCTTAGGACAGGGAGTCCCCTATGGCTACACCTTC	once	TRBD1	TRBV7-8	TRBJ1-2
CASSQGLLIYEQYF	TGTGCCAGCAGTCAGGGGCTACTTATTTACGAGCAGTACTTC	many	.	TRBV12-3/TRBV12-4	TRBJ2-7
CASSSIAGTPLDPYNEQFF	TGTGCCAGCAGCTCTATAGCGGGGACGCCGCTAGATCCGTACAATGAGCAGTTCTTC	.	TRBD2	TRBV5-6	TRBJ2-1
CSARDTGQGTHEQYF	TGCAGTGCTAGGGACACAGGACAAGGAACTCACGAGCAGTACTTC	few	.	TRBV20-1	TRBJ2-7
CASSPLGEGNQPQHF	TGTGCCAGCAGCCCGCTTGGGGAAGGGAATCAGCCCCAGCATTTT	few	.	TRBV11-2	TRBJ1-5
CASSQDGSLAGNTGELFF	TGTGCCAGCAGCCAAGACGGGTCGCTAGCGGGAAACACCGGGGAGCTGTTTTTT	.	TRBD2	TRBV14	TRBJ2-2
CASSGFGTGRYGEQFF	TGTGCCAGCAGTGGATTTGGGACAGGGAGGTATGGTGAGCAGTTCTTC	few	TRBD1	TRBV6-1	TRBJ2-1
CASSQGLAGDTQYF	TGCGCCAGCAGCCAAGGGTTAGCAGGAGATACGCAGTATTTT	few	.	TRBV4-1	TRBJ2-3
CASSLGGSDLYEQYF	TGTGCCAGCAGCTTAGGGGGCAGTGACCTCTACGAGCAGTACTTC	few	.	TRBV7-9	TRBJ2-7
CASSPRGLAGTDTQYF	TGTGCCAGCAGTCCAAGAGGGCTCGCGGGGACAGATACGCAGTATTTT	few	.	TRBV12-3/TRBV12-4	TRBJ2-3
CASVGGSYNEQFF	TGTGCCTCCGTGGGGGGGTCCTACAATGAGCAGTTCTTC	few	TRBD2	TRBV30	TRBJ2-1
CASSTDRRQGNTIYF	TGCGCCAGCAGCACGGACAGGCGGCAAGGAAACACCATATATTTT	.	TRBD1	TRBV5-1	TRBJ1-3
CASSLDHSSYEQYF	TGTGCCAGCAGCCTAGACCATAGCTCCTACGAGCAGTACTTC	.	.	TRBV9	TRBJ2-7
CASSQPGLARDEQYF	TGCGCCAGCAGCCAACCGGGACTAGCGCGGGACGAGCAGTACTTC	few	TRBD2	TRBV4-1	TRBJ2-7
CASSSRLAVSYEQYF	TGTGCCAGCAGTTCACGACTAGCGGTGTCCTACGAGCAGTACTTC	few	TRBD2	TRBV6-5	TRBJ2-7
CASSSGRYSSYEQYF	TGTGCCAGCAGTTCCGGACGGTATAGCTCCTACGAGCAGTACTTC	.	.	TRBV6-5	TRBJ2-7
CASSYMGLGSWAFF	TGTGCCAGCAGTTACATGGGACTTGGTAGTTGGGCTTTCTTT	.	.	TRBV6-5	TRBJ1-1
CATWPGGPNTEAFF	TGTGCCACCTGGCCGGGCGGACCGAACACTGAAGCTTTCTTT	.	.	TRBV15	TRBJ1-1
CATQKQTGTGYNEQFF	TGTGCCACCCAGAAACAAACCGGGACAGGTTACAATGAGCAGTTCTTC	.	TRBD1	TRBV24-1	TRBJ2-1
CASSVRQLTDTQYF	TGTGCCAGCAGCGTAAGACAGCTCACAGATACGCAGTATTTT	few	.	TRBV9	TRBJ2-3
CASTFSGIGGYGYTF	TGTGCCAGCACCTTCTCCGGGATTGGAGGCTATGGCTACACCTTC	.	.	TRBV7-9	TRBJ1-2
CASSTRDHQPQHF	TGTGCCAGCAGCACTCGGGACCATCAGCCCCAGCATTTT	few	.	TRBV6-5	TRBJ1-5
CASYYTESYEQYF	TGTGCCAGCTATTATACGGAAAGCTACGAGCAGTACTTC	few	.	TRBV28	TRBJ2-7
CASSTGQGAAEAFF	TGTGCCAGCAGTACGGGACAGGGGGCGGCTGAAGCTTTCTTT	few	TRBD1	TRBV27	TRBJ1-1
CASSRTPAYEQYF	TGTGCCAGCAGCCGGACACCGGCCTACGAGCAGTACTTC	.	.	TRBV7-2	TRBJ2-7
CSARRTSGRWETDTQYF	TGCAGTGCTAGGCGGACTAGCGGGAGATGGGAAACAGATACGCAGTATTTT	few	TRBD2	TRBV20-1	TRBJ2-3
CASRKSAYEQYF	TGTGCCAGCCGGAAAAGCGCCTACGAGCAGTACTTC	few	.	TRBV6-2/TRBV6-3	TRBJ2-7
CASSIDRGRASEQYF	TGTGCCAGTAGTATAGATCGCGGGAGGGCCTCCGAGCAGTACTTC	.	TRBD2	TRBV19	TRBJ2-7
CASSFGRGSGTEAFF	TGTGCCAGCAGTTTTGGAAGGGGCAGTGGCACTGAAGCTTTCTTT	few	.	TRBV27	TRBJ1-1
CASSPSRGTSPLHF	TGTGCCAGCAGCCCTAGTCGGGGGACTTCACCCCTCCACTTT	few	.	TRBV7-8	TRBJ1-6
CASRGTVADEQFF	TGTGCCAGCAGGGGGACAGTGGCTGATGAGCAGTTCTTC	few	TRBD1	TRBV2	TRBJ2-1
CASSWLAGGGGYNEQFF	TGTGCCAGCAGTTGGCTAGCGGGAGGAGGGGGATACAATGAGCAGTTCTTC	few	TRBD2	TRBV6-5	TRBJ2-1
CATSDPDRGLYNEQFF	TGTGCCACCAGTGATCCAGACAGGGGGCTCTACAATGAGCAGTTCTTC	.	TRBD1	TRBV24-1	TRBJ2-1
CAWAGQLYGYTF	TGTGCCTGGGCAGGACAGCTCTATGGCTACACCTTC	.	.	TRBV30	TRBJ1-2
CASSSGERGGYNEQFF	TGTGCCAGCAGCTCCGGGGAGCGGGGGGGATACAATGAGCAGTTCTTC	.	TRBD2	TRBV7-8	TRBJ2-1
CASSFSGGQEQFF	TGCGCCAGCAGCTTCTCGGGGGGCCAGGAGCAGTTCTTC	few	.	TRBV5-1	TRBJ2-1
CASSQGKVNTEAFF	TGTGCCAGCAGCCAGGGAAAGGTGAACACTGAAGCTTTCTTT	.	.	TRBV4-2	TRBJ1-1
CATASLRTGGDQPQHF	TGTGCCACCGCTTCTTTACGGACAGGGGGTGATCAGCCCCAGCATTTT	few	TRBD1	TRBV15	TRBJ1-5
CASTPIRDSNEQYF	TGTGCCAGCACCCCCATCCGGGACAGCAACGAGCAGTACTTC	few	TRBD1	TRBV7-9	TRBJ2-7
CAISDPTVSYNEQFF	TGTGCCATCAGCGACCCAACAGTGTCCTACAATGAGCAGTTCTTC	.	.	TRBV10-3	TRBJ2-1
CASSLSGRARSSTDTQYF	TGTGCCAGCAGCTTGTCGGGGAGGGCCCGTAGTAGCACAGATACGCAGTATTTT	few	TRBD2	TRBV7-8	TRBJ2-3
CATGLGDFDSPLHF	TGCGCCACCGGGCTGGGAGATTTTGATTCACCCCTCCACTTT	.	.	TRBV5-1	TRBJ1-6
CATSDGSTDTQYF	TGTGCCACCAGTGACGGAAGCACAGATACGCAGTATTTT	.	.	TRBV24-1	TRBJ2-3
CASSFEYRYEQYF	TGTGCCAGCAGTTTTGAGTACCGGTACGAGCAGTACTTC	.	.	TRBV12-3/TRBV12-4	TRBJ2-7
CSARGPGTSGDSAYEQYF	TGCAGTGCTAGAGGCCCCGGGACTAGCGGGGATTCCGCCTACGAGCAGTACTTC	.	TRBD2	TRBV20-1	TRBJ2-7
CASTPLAGIGTDTQYF	TGTGCCAGCACTCCCCTAGCGGGAATAGGCACAGATACGCAGTATTTT	.	TRBD2	TRBV6-1	TRBJ2-3
CASSPTIGGGSTDTQYF	TGTGCCAGCAGCCCCACCATTGGCGGGGGTAGCACAGATACGCAGTATTTT	few	TRBD2	TRBV6-5	TRBJ2-3
CASNGGPYSYEQYF	TGTGCCAGCAATGGGGGGCCCTACTCCTACGAGCAGTACTTC	.	.	TRBV2	TRBJ2-7